The entry below describes one TCR beta chain. Trimming shortened V by 0 bases and J by 2 bases, and 13 bases separated the two germline ends. Germline CDR1 MGHRA, CDR2 YSYEKL. CDR3 length: 16 amino acids. Data came from immunoSEQ multiplex PCR; TCRdb stores just in-frame clones and leaves some out. The table has more than 85,000 clones, 90% seen once. The sample originates from a study of blood T cell repertoires in COVID-19. Across the study: Acute-phase and convalescent COVID-19 samples originated in the United States, Italy and Spain. Sources were T cells, B-cell-depleted T cells, or PBMCs; the material itself was cDNA or gDNA.

This TCR derives from a man aged 55 to 70 with acute or convalescent COVID-19. This chain links TRBV4-1 with TRBJ2-5; TRBD2 is a possible D gene (5 bases). The sample was peripheral blood. The CDR3 DNA reads as TGCGCCAGCAGCCAAGAGAGGGCACAGAATCAAGAGACCCAGTACTTC. Translated: CASSQERAQNQETQYF.